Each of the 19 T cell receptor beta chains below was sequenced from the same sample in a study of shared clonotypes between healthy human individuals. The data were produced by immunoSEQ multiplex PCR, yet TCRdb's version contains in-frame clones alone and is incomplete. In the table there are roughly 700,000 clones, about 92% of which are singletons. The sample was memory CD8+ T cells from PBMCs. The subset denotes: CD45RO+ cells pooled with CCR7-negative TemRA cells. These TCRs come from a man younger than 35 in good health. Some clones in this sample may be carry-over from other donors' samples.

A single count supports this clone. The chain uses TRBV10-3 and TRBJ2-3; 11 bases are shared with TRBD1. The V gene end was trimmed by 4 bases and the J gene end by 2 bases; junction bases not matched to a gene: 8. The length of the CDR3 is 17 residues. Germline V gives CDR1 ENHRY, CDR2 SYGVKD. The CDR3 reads CAISGPWGQGDTDTQYF. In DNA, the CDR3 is TGTGCCATCAGTGGGCCCTGGGGACAGGGGGACACAGATACGCAGTATTTT.

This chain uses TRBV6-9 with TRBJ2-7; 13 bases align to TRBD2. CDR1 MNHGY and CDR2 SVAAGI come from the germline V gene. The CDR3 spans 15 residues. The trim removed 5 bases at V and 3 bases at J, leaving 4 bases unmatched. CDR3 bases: TGTGCCAGCAGTACTAGCGGGAGGGAAAACTACGAGCAGTACTTC. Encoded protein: CASSTSGRENYEQYF.

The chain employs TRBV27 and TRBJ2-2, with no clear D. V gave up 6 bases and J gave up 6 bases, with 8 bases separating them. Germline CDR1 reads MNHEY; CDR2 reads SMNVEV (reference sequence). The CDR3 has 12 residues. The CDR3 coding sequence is TGTGCCAGCAGCACACGAGCCGGGGAGCTGTTTTTT. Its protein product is CASSTRAGELFF.

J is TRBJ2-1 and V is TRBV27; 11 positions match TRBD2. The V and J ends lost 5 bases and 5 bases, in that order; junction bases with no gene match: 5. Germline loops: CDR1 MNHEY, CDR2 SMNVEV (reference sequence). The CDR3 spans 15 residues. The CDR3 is CASSTGTSGHNEQFF. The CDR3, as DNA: TGTGCCAGCAGTACCGGGACTAGCGGCCACAATGAGCAGTTCTTC.

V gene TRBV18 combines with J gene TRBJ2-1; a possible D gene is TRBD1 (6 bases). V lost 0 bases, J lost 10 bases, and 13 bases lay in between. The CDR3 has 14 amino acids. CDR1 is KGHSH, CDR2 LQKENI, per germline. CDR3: CASSPPLSDSEQFF. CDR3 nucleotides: TGTGCCAGCTCACCACCACTTTCGGACAGCGAGCAGTTCTTC.

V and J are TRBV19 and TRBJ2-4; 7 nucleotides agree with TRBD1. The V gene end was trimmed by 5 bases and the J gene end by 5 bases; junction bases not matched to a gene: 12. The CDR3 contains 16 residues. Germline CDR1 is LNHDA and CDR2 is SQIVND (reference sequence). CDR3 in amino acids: CASSAGQAGLENIQYF. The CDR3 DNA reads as TGTGCCAGTAGTGCCGGACAGGCCGGTCTCGAAAACATTCAGTACTTC.

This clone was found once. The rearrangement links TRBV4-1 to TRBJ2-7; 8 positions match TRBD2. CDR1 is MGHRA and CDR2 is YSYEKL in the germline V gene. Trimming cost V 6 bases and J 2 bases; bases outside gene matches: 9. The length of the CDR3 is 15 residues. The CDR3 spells CASSPVISGAYEQYF. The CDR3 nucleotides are TGCGCCAGCAGTCCCGTGATTAGCGGGGCCTACGAGCAGTACTTC.

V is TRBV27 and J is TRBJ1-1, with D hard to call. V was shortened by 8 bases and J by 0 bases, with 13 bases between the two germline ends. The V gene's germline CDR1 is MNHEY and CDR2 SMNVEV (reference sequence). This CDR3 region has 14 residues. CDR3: CASRMPGMNTEAFF. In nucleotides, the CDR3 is TGTGCCAGCCGCATGCCGGGGATGAACACTGAAGCTTTCTTT.

The DNA of the CDR3 is TGTGCCATACAACCGACAGGGGGCCCGCTGGGTGGCTACACCTTC. Translating it yields CAIQPTGGPLGGYTF. The chain uses TRBV10-3 and TRBJ1-2; 10 bases are a match to TRBD1. Germline loops: CDR1 ENHRY, CDR2 SYGVKD. The CDR3 consists of 15 residues. Unmatched junction bases numbered 14, after V lost 9 bases and J lost 7 bases.

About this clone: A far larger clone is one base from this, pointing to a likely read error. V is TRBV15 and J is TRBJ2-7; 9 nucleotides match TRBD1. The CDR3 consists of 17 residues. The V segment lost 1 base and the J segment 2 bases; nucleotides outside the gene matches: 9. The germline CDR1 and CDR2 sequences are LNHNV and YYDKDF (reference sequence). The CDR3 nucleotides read TGTGCCACCAGCAGAGGAGGACCCAGACAGGGGGCCTACGAGCAGTACTTC. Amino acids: CATSRGGPRQGAYEQYF. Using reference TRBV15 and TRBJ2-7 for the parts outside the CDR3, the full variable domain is DAMVIQNPRYQVTQFGKPVTLSCSQTLNHNVMYWYQQKSSQAPKLLFHYYDKDFNNEADTPDNFQSRRPNTSFCFLDIRSPGLGDTAMYLCATSRGGPRQGAYEQYFGPGTRLTVT.

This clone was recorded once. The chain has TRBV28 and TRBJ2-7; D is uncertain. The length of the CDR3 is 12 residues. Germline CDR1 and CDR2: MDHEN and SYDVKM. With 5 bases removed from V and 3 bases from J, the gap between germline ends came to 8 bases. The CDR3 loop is CASSPSFYEQYF. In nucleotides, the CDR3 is TGTGCCAGCAGTCCCTCTTTCTACGAGCAGTACTTC.

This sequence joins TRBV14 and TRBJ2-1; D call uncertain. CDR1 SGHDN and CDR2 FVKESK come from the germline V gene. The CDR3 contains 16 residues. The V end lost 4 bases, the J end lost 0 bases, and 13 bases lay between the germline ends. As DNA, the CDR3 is TGTGCCAGCAGCCCGGAGCACCGAAGCTCCTACAATGAGCAGTTCTTC. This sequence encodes CASSPEHRSSYNEQFF.

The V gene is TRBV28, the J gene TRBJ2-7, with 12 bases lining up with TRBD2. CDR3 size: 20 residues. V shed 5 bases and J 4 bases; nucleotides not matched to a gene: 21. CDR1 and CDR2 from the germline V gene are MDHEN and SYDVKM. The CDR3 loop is CASSPYGLAGGPGESYEQYF. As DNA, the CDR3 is TGTGCCAGCAGTCCCTACGGCCTAGCGGGAGGGCCCGGTGAGTCATACGAGCAGTACTTC. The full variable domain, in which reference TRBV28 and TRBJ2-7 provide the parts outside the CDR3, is DVKVTQSSRYLVKRTGEKVFLECVQDMDHENMFWYRQDPGLGLRLIYFSYDVKMKEKGDIPEGYSVSREKKERFSLILESASTNQTSMYLCASSPYGLAGGPGESYEQYFGPGTRLTVT.

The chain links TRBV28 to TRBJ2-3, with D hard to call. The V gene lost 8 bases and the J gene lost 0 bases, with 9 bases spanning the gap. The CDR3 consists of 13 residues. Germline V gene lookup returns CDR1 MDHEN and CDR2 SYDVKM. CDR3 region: CASGSKSTDTQYF. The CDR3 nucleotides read TGTGCCAGCGGATCAAAAAGCACAGATACGCAGTATTTT.

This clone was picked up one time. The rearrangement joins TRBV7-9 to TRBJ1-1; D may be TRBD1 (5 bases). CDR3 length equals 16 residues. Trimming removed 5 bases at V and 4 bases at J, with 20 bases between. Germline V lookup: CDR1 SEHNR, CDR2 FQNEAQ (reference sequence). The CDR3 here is CASSTPPHRGSTEAFF. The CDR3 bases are TGTGCCAGCAGCACTCCCCCGCATAGGGGATCCACTGAAGCTTTCTTT.

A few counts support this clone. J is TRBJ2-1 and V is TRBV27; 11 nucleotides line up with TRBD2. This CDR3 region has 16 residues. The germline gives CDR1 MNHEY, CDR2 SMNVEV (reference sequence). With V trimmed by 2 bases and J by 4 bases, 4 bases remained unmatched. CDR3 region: CASSLRLAGGYNEQFF. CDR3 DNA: TGTGCCAGCAGTTTAAGGCTAGCGGGAGGATACAATGAGCAGTTCTTC.

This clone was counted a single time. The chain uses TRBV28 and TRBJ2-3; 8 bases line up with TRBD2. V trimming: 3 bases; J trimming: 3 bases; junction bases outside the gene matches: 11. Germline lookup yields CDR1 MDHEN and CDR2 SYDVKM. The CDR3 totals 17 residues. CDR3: CASSLPGGDWGTDTQYF. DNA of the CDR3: TGTGCCAGCAGTTTGCCGGGGGGGGACTGGGGAACAGATACGCAGTATTTT. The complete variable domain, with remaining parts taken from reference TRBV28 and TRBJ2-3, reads DVKVTQSSRYLVKRTGEKVFLECVQDMDHENMFWYRQDPGLGLRLIYFSYDVKMKEKGDIPEGYSVSREKKERFSLILESASTNQTSMYLCASSLPGGDWGTDTQYFGPGTRLTVL.

The CDR3: CASSYSDRGNTEAFF. In DNA, the CDR3 is TGTGCCAGCAGTTACTCGGACAGGGGTAACACTGAAGCTTTCTTT. This chain links TRBV6-5 with TRBJ1-1, with 9 bases that match TRBD1. This CDR3 contains 15 residues. From germline, CDR1 is MNHEY and CDR2 SVGAGI. The V gene end was trimmed by 0 bases and the J gene end by 2 bases; junction bases not matched to a gene: 1.

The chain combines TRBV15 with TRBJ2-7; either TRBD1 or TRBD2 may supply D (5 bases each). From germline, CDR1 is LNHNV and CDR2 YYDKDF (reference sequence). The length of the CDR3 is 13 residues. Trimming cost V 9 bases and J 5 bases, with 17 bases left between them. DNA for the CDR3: TGTGCCACTCAGGGACCAACGCCCAACGAGCAGTACTTC. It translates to CATQGPTPNEQYF.